This entry lists 21 T cell receptor beta chains sequenced from one sample in a study of cytotoxic CD8 clonotypes in ibrutinib-treated CLL. Produced via immunoSEQ multiplex PCR; TCRdb's table is partial and in-frame only. The sample includes about 250,000 clones, less than 75% of them seen just once. Source: PBMCs, taken after 24 months of ibrutinib treatment. Receptors originate from a human donor with chronic lymphocytic leukemia.

The V call is TRBV28, the J call TRBJ1-6, with D tentatively TRBD1 (5 bases). V was cut by 4 bases and J by 6 bases, with 19 bases left in between. The CDR3 covers 17 residues. Germline V gene data show CDR1 as MDHEN and CDR2 as SYDVKM. The CDR3 region has the DNA TGTGCCAGCAGTTCGCACATTCAGGGAAATAGTAATTCACCCCTCCACTTT. Its protein is CASSSHIQGNSNSPLHF. The full variable domain, its missing parts supplied by reference TRBV28 and TRBJ1-6, is DVKVTQSSRYLVKRTGEKVFLECVQDMDHENMFWYRQDPGLGLRLIYFSYDVKMKEKGDIPEGYSVSREKKERFSLILESASTNQTSMYLCASSSHIQGNSNSPLHFGNGTRLTVT.

The V call is TRBV27, the J call TRBJ2-7; D not resolved. Germline V lookup: CDR1 MNHEY, CDR2 SMNVEV (reference sequence). The CDR3 has 14 residues. Trimming stripped 5 bases from V and 3 bases from J, with 14 bases between. The CDR3 here is CASSNGGRVYEQYF. The CDR3 DNA reads TGTGCCAGCAGTAATGGTGGAAGGGTCTACGAGCAGTACTTC.

The chain employs TRBV28 and TRBJ1-5; TRBD1 is a possible D gene (5 bases). The CDR3 runs 15 residues. The germline V and J ends were trimmed by 5 bases and 6 bases, with 17 bases remaining between them. Germline values: CDR1 MDHEN, CDR2 SYDVKM. CDR3 residues: CASSDTRAASQPQHF. The DNA for the CDR3 is TGTGCCAGCAGTGATACCAGGGCGGCGAGTCAGCCCCAGCATTTT.

This rearrangement joins TRBV28 to TRBJ2-7, with 9 bases that match TRBD1. This CDR3 has 14 amino acids. V lost 6 bases, J lost 0 bases, and 3 bases stayed unmatched. CDR1 is MDHEN and CDR2 is SYDVKM in the germline V gene. The CDR3 here is CASSRQGVSYEQYF. In DNA, the CDR3 is TGTGCCAGCAGCCGACAGGGGGTCTCCTACGAGCAGTACTTC.

The gene calls are TRBV10-3 and TRBJ2-3; TRBD2 matches 10 bases. Losses at the gene ends were 6 bases for V and 4 bases for J; bases not matched to a gene: 10. Per germline, CDR1 ENHRY and CDR2 SYGVKD. The CDR3 consists of 16 residues. The CDR3 bases are TGTGCCATCAGGGGGGGACTAGCGCGGGATTCAGATACGCAGTATTTT. The encoded protein is CAIRGGLARDSDTQYF.

This chain connects TRBV29-1 to TRBJ2-5, with D maybe TRBD2 (6 bases). Per the germline V gene, CDR1 is SQVTM and CDR2 is ANQGSEA. With 5 bases removed from V and 5 bases from J, the gap between germline ends came to 15 bases. The CDR3 length is 13 residues. The CDR3 region is CSVLREPGETQYF. DNA for the CDR3: TGCAGCGTTCTGCGGGAACCTGGGGAGACCCAGTACTTC.

This clone appeared a few times. The chain carries TRBV7-3 and TRBJ2-1; D is unclear. Trimming pared 2 bases from V and 0 bases from J, leaving 11 bases between. The CDR3 has 16 amino acids. CDR1 and CDR2 from the germline V gene are SGHTA and FQGTGA. The CDR3 loop reads CASSLYGESSYNEQFF. The CDR3 region has the DNA TGTGCCAGCAGCTTATACGGCGAGAGCTCCTACAATGAGCAGTTCTTC.

This rearrangement joins TRBV11-3 to TRBJ2-2; 7 bases align to TRBD1. V shed 5 bases, J shed 6 bases, and the junction held 6 bases outside the gene matches. From germline, CDR1 is SGHNT and CDR2 YENEEA. The CDR3 consists of 14 residues. CDR3 sequence: CASSTTGDAGELFF. DNA for the CDR3: TGTGCCAGCAGCACTACAGGGGACGCCGGGGAGCTGTTTTTT.

This clone was seen just once. One junction end does not reproduce the germline sequence, and a read error may be involved. The rearrangement uses TRBV6-6 and TRBJ2-2; D gene unclear. Germline V gene lookup returns CDR1 MNHNY and CDR2 SVGAGI (reference sequence). This CDR3 contains 11 residues. CDR3 in DNA: TGTGCCAGCAGTTCTCCCGGAGAGCTGTTTTTT. As protein: CASSSPGELFF.

This clone turned up a few times. The chain is built from TRBV18 and TRBJ2-3; 10 bases agree with TRBD2. The germline CDR1 and CDR2 sequences are KGHSH and LQKENI. This CDR3 region has 16 residues. V trimming: 5 bases; J trimming: 5 bases; junction bases outside the gene matches: 10. The CDR3 nucleotides read TGTGCCAGCTCAAAAGGCACTAGCGGGATGGGAGATACGCAGTATTTT. Its protein product is CASSKGTSGMGDTQYF.

The V gene is TRBV7-9, the J gene TRBJ1-2; a possible D gene is TRBD1 (5 bases). The CDR3 totals 14 residues. V was pared by 3 bases and J by 3 bases, with 11 bases between. Germline V gene data show CDR1 as SEHNR and CDR2 as FQNEAQ (reference sequence). The CDR3 loop reads CASSFARGDYGYTF. The DNA of the CDR3 is TGTGCCAGCAGCTTTGCTAGAGGGGACTATGGCTACACCTTC.

About this clone: Germline and junction disagree at one end, which may indicate a read error. J is TRBJ2-7 and V is TRBV6-5, with D possibly matching TRBD2 (6 bases). There are 8 residues in the CDR3. Germline V gene data show CDR1 as MNHEY and CDR2 as SVGAGI. The CDR3 region has the DNA TGTGCCAGCAGTGACGGGGGTTTC. Its protein is CASSDGGF.

The chain employs TRBV5-1 and TRBJ1-1; the D is unclear. This CDR3 has 14 amino acids. Germline CDR1 is SGHRS and CDR2 is YFSETQ. Trimming left V 0 bases short and J 2 bases short, with 8 bases between. CDR3 region: CASSLAPANTEAFF. In DNA, the CDR3 is TGCGCCAGCAGCTTGGCCCCGGCTAACACTGAAGCTTTCTTT.

DNA of the CDR3: TGTGCCAGCAGCCCCACTCGACAGGGCCCGAGCTCCTACGAGCAGTACTTC. Translating it yields CASSPTRQGPSSYEQYF. The chain joins TRBV5-4 to TRBJ2-7; 7 positions match TRBD1. Germline CDR1 and CDR2: SGHNT and YYREEE (reference sequence). There are 17 residues in the CDR3. V was pared by 4 bases and J by 0 bases, with 13 bases of the junction left unmatched.

Points on this clone: The same CDR3 can be traced to other DNA sequences in this sample. This chain links TRBV28 with TRBJ1-1, with TRBD1 as a possible D gene (5 bases). CDR1 MDHEN and CDR2 SYDVKM come from the germline V gene. Trimming pared 4 bases from V and 1 base from J, leaving 7 bases between. The CDR3 loop spans 13 amino acids. The CDR3 coding sequence is TGTGCCAGCAGTTCCGGACAGAACACTGAAGCTTTCTTT. It translates to CASSSGQNTEAFF.

J is TRBJ1-1 and V is TRBV30; no clear D gene. Germline-derived CDR1 and CDR2 are GTSNPN and SVGIG (reference sequence). Trimming removed 4 bases from V and 4 bases from J, with 10 bases in between. The CDR3 has 12 amino acids. CDR3 bases: TGTGCCTGGAATTTAGGTCGCACTGAAGCTTTCTTT. This encodes CAWNLGRTEAFF.

The gene calls are TRBV28 and TRBJ1-2, with TRBD1 identical over 11 bases. Per germline, CDR1 MDHEN and CDR2 SYDVKM. Losses at the gene ends were 3 bases for V and 4 bases for J; bases not matched to a gene: 10. The CDR3 is 17 residues long. The CDR3 region is CASSFQGTGGLGYGYTF. In DNA, the CDR3 is TGTGCCAGCAGTTTCCAGGGGACAGGGGGATTGGGCTATGGCTACACCTTC.

This chain connects TRBV15 to TRBJ2-2; D is possibly TRBD2 (5 bases). V was cut by 5 bases and J by 5 bases, with 9 bases left in between. This CDR3 is built from 13 residues. Germline CDR1 and CDR2: LNHNV and YYDKDF (reference sequence). The CDR3: CATSLAMTGELFF. The DNA for the CDR3 is TGTGCCACCAGCCTAGCAATGACCGGGGAGCTGTTTTTT.

The chain joins TRBV7-9 to TRBJ2-5; D gene ambiguous. The germline CDR1 and CDR2 sequences are SEHNR and FQNEAQ (reference sequence). V lost 2 bases and J lost 4, with 5 bases in between. This CDR3 contains 12 residues. In DNA form, the CDR3 reads TGTGCCAGCAGCTTATTGGCAGAGACCCAGTACTTC. This gives the protein CASSLLAETQYF.

J is TRBJ1-5 and V is TRBV9; TRBD1 agrees at 10 bases. The CDR3 length is 16 residues. The germline V gene encodes CDR1 SGDLS and CDR2 YYNGEE. Trimming cost V 0 bases and J 5 bases; bases outside gene matches: 5. The CDR3 DNA sequence: TGTGCCAGCAGCGTAGGACCCGGGACAGGGGATCAGCCCCAGCATTTT. It yields the protein CASSVGPGTGDQPQHF.

This sequence joins TRBV7-9 and TRBJ1-2; tentative D call: TRBD1 (6 bases). CDR3 length equals 12 residues. Germline V CDR1 and CDR2: SEHNR, FQNEAQ (reference sequence). V dropped 6 bases and J dropped 4 bases, with 9 bases sitting between them. CDR3 region: CASRPDSYGYTF. In DNA, the CDR3 is TGTGCCAGCAGACCGGACAGCTATGGCTACACCTTC. Supplemented by reference TRBV7-9 and TRBJ1-2, the full variable domain reads DTGVSQNPRHKITKRGQNVTFRCDPISEHNRLYWYRQTLGQGPEFLTYFQNEAQLEKSRLLSDRFSAERPKGSFSTLEIQRTEQGDSAMYLCASRPDSYGYTFGSGTRLTVV.